This T cell receptor beta chain comes out of a study of Ad26.COV2.S vaccination and SARS-CoV-2 variants. Study as a whole: Each vaccinee took Ad26.COV2.S intramuscularly, once or twice 56 days apart.

Treatment described: over 15 received Ad26.COV2.S at low or high dose, single or two shots; roughly five received placebo; per-sample allocation not given. Sampling was done on day 63 after the first vaccine or placebo injection. An Ad26 vector was used to express Wuhan-strain SARS-CoV-2 spike as the vaccine. The method was immunoSEQ multiplex PCR; TCRdb's version includes in-frame clones alone and lacks a portion of them. The data show about 400,000 clones, 80% to 90% seen once. Sequences were derived from peripheral blood, sampled in a trial of Ad26.COV2.S vaccine versus placebo. The clonotype comes from a person aged 18-60 years who received the Ad26.COV2.S COVID-19 vaccine or a placebo.

CDR3 in amino acids: CASSLLLSGGTDTQYF. The CDR3 DNA reads TGTGCCAGCAGCTTATTGCTCAGTGGGGGCACAGATACGCAGTATTTT. The chain couples TRBV7-2 to TRBJ2-3; D is undetermined. The CDR3 is 16 amino acids. The V and J ends lost 2 bases and 1 base respectively, with 13 bases between them. The germline V gene has CDR1 SGHTA and CDR2 FQGNSA.